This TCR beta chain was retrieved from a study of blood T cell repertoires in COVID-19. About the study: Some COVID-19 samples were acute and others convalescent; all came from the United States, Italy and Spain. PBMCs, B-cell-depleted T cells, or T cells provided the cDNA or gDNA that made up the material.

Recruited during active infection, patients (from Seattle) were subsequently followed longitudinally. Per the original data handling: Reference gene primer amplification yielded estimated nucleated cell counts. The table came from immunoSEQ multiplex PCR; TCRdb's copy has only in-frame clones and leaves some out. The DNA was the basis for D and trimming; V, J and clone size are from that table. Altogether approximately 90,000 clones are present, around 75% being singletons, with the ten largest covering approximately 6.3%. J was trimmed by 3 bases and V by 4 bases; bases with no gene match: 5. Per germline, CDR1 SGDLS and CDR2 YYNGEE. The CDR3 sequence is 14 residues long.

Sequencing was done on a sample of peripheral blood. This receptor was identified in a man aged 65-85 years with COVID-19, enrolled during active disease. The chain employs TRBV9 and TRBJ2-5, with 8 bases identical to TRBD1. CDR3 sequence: CASSTGQGKETQYF. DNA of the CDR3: TGTGCCAGCAGCACAGGACAGGGCAAAGAGACCCAGTACTTC.